These 23 T cell receptor beta chains came from one sample sequenced in a study of T cell repertoires in cytomegalovirus infection. TCRdb reanalysed the reads using MiXCR and keeps one entry per CDR3 protein. The sample lists about 300,000 distinct CDR3 sequences, roughly 9.3% occurring once. The sequenced sample was PBMCs. Receptor source: a human donor in good health (CMV status not recorded). Some clones in this sample may be carry-over from other donors' samples.

This clonotype was detected many times. This chain links TRBV11-2 with TRBJ2-5, with a possible D match to TRBD1 (7 bases). The CDR3 has 17 amino acids. V dropped 3 bases and J dropped 1 base, with 18 bases sitting between them. Germline CDR1 and CDR2: SGHAT and FQNNGV. CDR3 protein: CASSFSGVGGPQETQYF. CDR3 nucleotide sequence: TGTGCCAGCAGCTTCTCGGGGGTAGGGGGCCCCCAAGAGACCCAGTACTTC.

This clonotype turned up a few times. The chain carries TRBV14 and TRBJ2-7; D possibly matches TRBD1 or TRBD2 (6 bases each). V lost 2 bases, J lost 6 bases, and 20 bases lay in between. Germline V lookup: CDR1 SGHDN, CDR2 FVKESK. The CDR3 spans 16 residues. The CDR3 DNA is TGTGCCAGCAGCCAACTAAGGGGGGCCCCCCAGGGCGAGCAGTACTTC. Protein sequence: CASSQLRGAPQGEQYF.

Ten or more counts support this clonotype. The chain joins TRBV7-2 to TRBJ2-2; D is possibly TRBD1 (5 bases). Germline V gives CDR1 SGHTA, CDR2 FQGNSA. Between the trimmed V and J ends, which lost 4 bases and 3 bases, there was a span of 9 bases. The CDR3 loop spans 14 amino acids. The CDR3, as DNA: TGTGCCAGCAGCTCATCAGGGCACACCGGGGAGCTGTTTTTT. Its protein product is CASSSSGHTGELFF.

This clonotype was counted many times. This rearrangement joins TRBV6-2 or TRBV6-3 to TRBJ1-5; TRBD1 might be the D (6 bases). This CDR3 region has 17 residues. Trimming removed 2 bases at V and 1 base at J, with 15 bases between. Germline CDR1 reads MNHEY; CDR2 reads SVGEGT. The CDR3 DNA is TGTGCCAGCAGTTACGGGGCCGGGGGGCGAAGCAATCAGCCCCAGCATTTT. This encodes CASSYGAGGRSNQPQHF.

This clonotype was picked up many times. The chain's CDR3 is CASSFGSGGFNEQFF. CDR3 DNA: TGTGCCAGCAGCTTTGGTAGCGGGGGGTTCAATGAGCAGTTCTTC. The chain carries TRBV7-6 and TRBJ2-1; 10 positions match TRBD2. Germline V CDR1 and CDR2: SGHVS, FNYEAQ. Trimming removed 3 bases from V and 6 bases from J; junction bases left unmatched: 5. The CDR3 loop spans 15 amino acids.

This clonotype was seen only a few times. The chain links TRBV7-9 to TRBJ2-7; 7 nucleotides line up with TRBD1. Germline values: CDR1 SEHNR, CDR2 FQNEAQ (reference sequence). This CDR3 comprises 14 residues. V was clipped by 3 bases and J by 7 bases; unmatched bases: 9. CDR3 nucleotide sequence: TGTGCCAGCAGCTTTGCCGGGACAGCTATAGAGCAGTACTTC. Amino acid sequence: CASSFAGTAIEQYF. The whole variable domain, filled in from reference TRBV7-9 and TRBJ2-7, reads DTGVSQNPRHKITKRGQNVTFRCDPISEHNRLYWYRQTLGQGPEFLTYFQNEAQLEKSRLLSDRFSAERPKGSFSTLEIQRTEQGDSAMYLCASSFAGTAIEQYFGPGTRLTVT.

This clonotype was observed many times. The V gene is TRBV28, the J gene TRBJ2-1, with 8 bases that match TRBD2. CDR1 and CDR2 from the germline V gene are MDHEN and SYDVKM. The CDR3 sequence is 15 residues long. Trimming removed 6 bases from V and 9 bases from J; junction bases left unmatched: 13. CDR3 protein: CASRSGGTGRGEQFF. The CDR3 nucleotides are TGTGCCAGCAGATCGGGGGGGACGGGGAGAGGTGAGCAGTTCTTC.

This clonotype came up a few times. The J gene is TRBJ2-1, the V gene TRBV13; D possibly uses TRBD1 or TRBD2 (5 bases each). Germline-derived CDR1 and CDR2 are PRHDT and FYEKMQ (reference sequence). V was shortened by 0 bases and J by 2 bases, with 11 bases between the two germline ends. The CDR3 totals 16 residues. Here the CDR3 DNA reads TGTGCCAGCAGCTTAGGAGAGGGGTTCACCTACAATGAGCAGTTCTTC. Translation gives CASSLGEGFTYNEQFF. Full variable domain (outside the CDR3, taken from reference TRBV13 and TRBJ2-1): AAGVIQSPRHLIKEKRETATLKCYPIPRHDTVYWYQQGPGQDPQFLISFYEKMQSDKGSIPDRFSAQQFSDYHSELNMSSLELGDSALYFCASSLGEGFTYNEQFFGPGTRLTVL.

A word on this clonotype: This may be a read error, as it is one base from a much larger clone. The CDR3 region is CASSLEAEAFF. CDR3 DNA: TGTGCCAGCAGCTTAGAAGCTGAAGCTTTCTTT. This sequence joins TRBV7-9 and TRBJ1-1; D is uncertain. Germline V gene data show CDR1 as SEHNR and CDR2 as FQNEAQ (reference sequence). V was pared by 1 base and J by 6 bases, with 3 bases between. The CDR3 length is 11 residues.

This clonotype occurred many times. The V gene is TRBV7-8, the J gene TRBJ2-1; TRBD2 is a possible D gene (7 bases). From germline, CDR1 is SGHVS and CDR2 FQNEAQ. Trimming took off 7 bases at V and 5 bases at J, with 18 bases between the two ends. The CDR3 has 15 residues. In nucleotides, the CDR3 is TGTGCCAGCACCGCCACGGGGGGCATCAACAATGAGCAGTTCTTC. Protein sequence: CASTATGGINNEQFF. Full variable domain (missing parts from reference TRBV7-8 and TRBJ2-1): GAGVSQSPRYKVAKRGQDVALRCDPISGHVSLFWYQQALGQGPEFLTYFQNEAQLDKSGLPSDRFFAERPEGSVSTLKIQRTQQEDSAVYLCASTATGGINNEQFFGPGTRLTVL.

V usage is TRBV20-1 and J usage is TRBJ1-2; D is possibly TRBD1 (5 bases). The germline V and J ends were trimmed by 1 base and 7 bases, with 10 bases remaining between them. In germline, CDR1 is DFQATT, CDR2 SNEGSKA (reference sequence). The CDR3 length is 12 residues. CDR3 in amino acids: CSARGTTLGYTF. DNA for the CDR3: TGCAGTGCTAGAGGGACAACCCTTGGCTACACCTTC.

At least ten counts were recorded for this clonotype. This rearrangement joins TRBV25-1 to TRBJ1-2; weak D call: TRBD1 (5 bases). V was trimmed by 3 bases and J by 4 bases, leaving 18 bases between them. Germline V gene data show CDR1 as MGHDK and CDR2 as SYGVNS. CDR3 length: 16 residues. CDR3 sequence (DNA): TGTGCCAGCAGTGACGCCCCGGGGGGTTCCATCTATGGCTACACCTTC. Translating it yields CASSDAPGGSIYGYTF.

This sequence joins TRBV18 and TRBJ2-6, with TRBD1 matching 7 bases. Germline V gives CDR1 KGHSH, CDR2 LQKENI. The V segment lost 3 bases and the J segment 0 bases; nucleotides outside the gene matches: 5. CDR3 length equals 17 residues. CDR3 DNA: TGTGCCAGCTCACCGGGACAGCTTAGCTCTGGGGCCAACGTCCTGACTTTC. Its protein product is CASSPGQLSSGANVLTF.

At least ten counts were recorded for this clonotype. The CDR3 reads CASSQIRTLTDTQYF. The CDR3 DNA reads as TGTGCCAGCAGCCAAATTAGGACACTCACAGATACGCAGTATTTT. The chain uses TRBV14 and TRBJ2-3; maybe TRBD1 (5 bases). V lost 2 bases, J lost 2 bases, and 11 bases lay in between. The CDR3 has 15 amino acids. The germline V gene has CDR1 SGHDN and CDR2 FVKESK. The full variable domain, rest sourced from reference TRBV14 and TRBJ2-3, is EAGVTQFPSHSVIEKGQTVTLRCDPISGHDNLYWYRRVMGKEIKFLLHFVKESKQDESGMPNNRFLAERTGGTYSTLKVQPAELEDSGVYFCASSQIRTLTDTQYFGPGTRLTVL.

The sample holds many counts of this clonotype. V usage is TRBV29-1 and J usage is TRBJ2-2, with D maybe TRBD1 (7 bases). There are 16 residues in the CDR3. V shed 2 bases and J shed 0 bases, with 13 bases lying between them. The germline V gene encodes CDR1 SQVTM and CDR2 ANQGSEA. The CDR3 nucleotides read TGCAGCGTTGAACGGCGGGACAGACCGAACACCGGGGAGCTGTTTTTT. Translated: CSVERRDRPNTGELFF.

This clonotype was counted many times. The gene calls are TRBV20-1 and TRBJ1-5, with D uncertain. Germline CDR1 is DFQATT and CDR2 is SNEGSKA (reference sequence). This CDR3 is 16 amino acids long. V was shortened by 6 bases and J by 0 bases, with 18 bases between the two germline ends. CDR3 bases: TGCAGTGCAATTGACTCCCGAGGGAGTAGCAATCAGCCCCAGCATTTT. It translates to CSAIDSRGSSNQPQHF.

This clonotype was observed a handful of times. This chain links TRBV19 with TRBJ1-5; possibly TRBD1 for D (5 bases). Germline V lookup: CDR1 LNHDA, CDR2 SQIVND (reference sequence). V dropped 4 bases and J dropped 5 bases, with 21 bases sitting between them. There are 17 residues in the CDR3. CDR3 residues: CASSKRAFRDRYQPQHF. DNA for the CDR3: TGTGCCAGTAGTAAGCGGGCTTTCCGGGACCGTTATCAGCCCCAGCATTTT.

The J gene is TRBJ1-1, the V gene TRBV20-1; TRBD1 aligns across 9 bases. The germline CDR1 and CDR2 sequences are DFQATT and SNEGSKA (reference sequence). V was pared by 5 bases and J by 6 bases, with 10 bases of the junction left unmatched. CDR3 length: 14 residues. The CDR3 DNA reads as TGCAGTGCTCTCCGGGACAGGGAACCTTCTGAAGCTTTCTTT. Residues: CSALRDREPSEAFF.

The gene calls are TRBV5-1 and TRBJ2-1, with no clear D. V shed 4 bases and J shed 15 bases, with 14 bases lying between them. The germline gives CDR1 SGHRS, CDR2 YFSETQ. The CDR3 spans 11 residues. This chain's CDR3 is CASSQDGFRFF. The DNA for the CDR3 is TGCGCCAGCAGCCAGGACGGATTCAGGTTCTTC.

This clonotype was detected ten times or more. The chain recombines TRBV14 with TRBJ2-4; 7 positions agree with TRBD2. CDR3 length: 16 amino acids. V gave up 0 bases and J gave up 1 base; unmatched junction bases: 3. Germline-derived CDR1 and CDR2 are SGHDN and FVKESK. The CDR3 here is CASSQDSRGAKNIQYF. The DNA for the CDR3 is TGTGCCAGCAGCCAAGATTCGCGGGGGGCCAAAAACATTCAGTACTTC.

Remarks on this clonotype: This clone may be a read error of a much larger clone one base away. The gene calls are TRBV5-1 and TRBJ1-4, with 7 bases identical to TRBD1. This CDR3 is 13 amino acids long. Germline values: CDR1 SGHRS, CDR2 YFSETQ. The V segment lost 4 bases and the J segment 12 bases; nucleotides outside the gene matches: 9. CDR3 DNA sequence: TGCGCCAGCAGCGTGCGGACAGGAGGAGAACTGTTTTTT. Its translation: CASSVRTGGELFF.

This clonotype came up a few times. The chain has TRBV28 and TRBJ1-1; 7 positions agree with TRBD1. This CDR3 is 14 amino acids long. From germline, CDR1 is MDHEN and CDR2 SYDVKM. Trimming cost V 7 bases and J 2 bases; bases outside gene matches: 7. CDR3 sequence: CASNYQGVNTEAFF. The DNA of the CDR3 is TGTGCCAGCAATTACCAGGGGGTAAACACTGAAGCTTTCTTT.

The CDR3 nucleotides read TGTGCCAGCAGTTACTCGAGGGTCGGCAGGGGGATTTCCAATGAGCAGTTCTTC. Its protein is CASSYSRVGRGISNEQFF. The rearrangement links TRBV6-2 or TRBV6-3 to TRBJ2-1; TRBD1 matches 7 bases. The junction had 14 bases not matched to a gene; V was cut back by 0 bases and J by 6 bases. The germline CDR1 and CDR2 sequences are MNHEY and SVGEGT. The CDR3 totals 18 residues.